This TCR beta chain was captured in a study of CD8+ T cells in alopecia areata. The CDR3 sequence is 13 residues long. Germline V lookup: CDR1 SGHRS, CDR2 YFSETQ. Trimming pared 2 bases from V and 5 bases from J, leaving 11 bases between. In its sample, this clone was seen a few times. In each case, RNA was isolated and then reverse transcribed into cDNA as the sequencing template. This table comes from immunoSEQ multiplex PCR, and its TCRdb copy is limited to in-frame clones, with some not included. The table records some 200,000 clones, 45% to 75% of them present only once. The treatment was: oral pan-JAK inhibitor, 5-10 mg twice daily.

The sequences come from CD4+ T cells sorted from blood, collected at week 4, from a patient treated with tofacitinib. This sequence was found in a human donor with alopecia areata. The chain couples TRBV5-1 to TRBJ2-7, with D tentatively TRBD1 or TRBD2 (5 bases each). CDR3 amino acids: CASSFSGDHEQYF. The CDR3 nucleotides are TGCGCCAGCAGCTTCTCCGGGGACCACGAGCAGTACTTC.